This TCR beta chain is drawn from a study of blood T cell repertoires in COVID-19 (TCRdb year 2020). Some background on the complete study: Samples covering the acute and convalescent phases of COVID-19 were provided by collaborators in the United States, Italy and Spain. The material from the prospective study consisted of cDNA or gDNA derived from T cells, B-cell-depleted T cells, or PBMCs. Subjects who had been exposed to COVID-19, were actively infected with it, or had recovered from it provided the deeply sampled blood TCRbeta repertoires that made up the dataset. The repertoires were released in a freely available public database meant as a resource for research on the immune response to SARS-CoV-2. Samples came from the ongoing ImmuneRACE study (first 160 participants) plus 1,254 subjects from 6 global collaborators. Nearly every sample came with metadata listing a de-identified subject ID, COVID-19 status, age in years and sex. Where available, HLA class I and class II types were taken from metadata supplied by the sample provider and were not determined by assay-based typing. Here is what the overall study found, with its caveats: How much clinical and demographic metadata was included differed by source and by participant, and the metadata was provided uncurated.

The immunoSEQ Assay, a bias-controlled multiplex PCR, was used to amplify TCRbeta CDR3 regions from genomic DNA. The original methods were these. Within the assay, amplification of reference gene primers was used to estimate how many nucleated cells each sample contained. To quantify the absolute abundance of each unique TCRbeta CDR3 rearrangement, sequence reads were collapsed and filtered. Productive Simpson clonality was computed per sample as the square root of Simpson's diversity index over productive rearrangements. This immuneACCESS table, as held by TCRdb, lists in-frame sequences with V and J called but not all clones. Of the missing ones, under half trace to an unresolved V gene in checked studies; the others have no known cause. V and J calls and clone size come straight from that table; D and trimming were deduced from the DNA. In this sample the table shows fewer than 250,000 clones, more than 70% of which occur a single time. The ten largest clones represent roughly 5.6% of the sample.

A second Seattle source provided samples from volunteer blood donors who had recovered from COVID-19. Collaborating institutions collected whole blood in K2EDTA tubes following their own protocols. For TCRbeta analysis, collaborators shipped samples in one of three forms: frozen whole blood, isolated PBMCs, or DNA extracted from either of those sample types. Note on this clone: Its antigen target is currently unknown. Base qualities are missing; no much larger clone stands one base away.

From its cysteine to its phenylalanine, the CDR3 spans 15 amino acids. Solely the CDR3 DNA is kept, with 45 bases framed from the first base. In the germline V gene, CDR1 corresponds to MDHEN and CDR2 to SYDVKM. The V end loses 5 bases and the J end loses 0 bases, and a stretch of 10 bases separates them. This TCR came from a woman between 35 and 50 years old who had recovered from COVID-19. The chain joins TRBV28 to TRBJ1-4; TRBD1 could be the D gene, as 5 bases match. Sample: peripheral blood. In nucleotides, the sequence is TGTGCCAGCAGTACCGACAGTGCAACTAATGAAAAACTGTTTTTT. This is translated as CASSTDSATNEKLFF.